Listed here are 6 T cell receptor beta chains from one sample, sequenced in a study of post-analysis software for immune sequencing data. Study conclusions and caveats: Among a few TRBV segments more frequent in patients than controls were TRBV5-6, TRBV5-1 and TRBV20-1.

Antigen specificity for these receptors is unknown. TCR beta cDNA libraries included unique molecular identifiers. TCRdb called the PCR reads again in MiXCR, with one record for every CDR3 protein. In the table there are about 760,000 distinct CDR3 sequences, 30% of which are singletons. Specimen: blood. These receptors originate from a girl aged 10 to 17 with multiple sclerosis.

This clonotype was found a few times. J is TRBJ2-3 and V is TRBV20-1; D gene uncertain. The CDR3 runs to 13 residues. V was clipped by 3 bases and J by 0 bases, with 7 bases between them. Germline CDR1 is DFQATT and CDR2 is SNEGSKA (reference sequence). CDR3 in DNA: TGCAGTGCTAGGGGTCATAGCACAGATACGCAGTATTTT. This translates into CSARGHSTDTQYF.

This clonotype was found a few times. The chain employs TRBV12-3 or TRBV12-4 and TRBJ2-7, with 8 nucleotides matching TRBD2. J gave up 7 bases and V 7 bases, and 9 bases lay outside the gene matches. The CDR3 is 13 amino acids. The CDR3 protein is CASTQAGGTEQYF. The DNA of the CDR3 is TGTGCCAGCACCCAGGCGGGAGGAACTGAGCAGTACTTC.

This rearrangement joins TRBV10-3 to TRBJ2-7; 7 bases agree with TRBD2. CDR1 is ENHRY and CDR2 is SYGVKD in the germline V gene. V lost 4 bases and J lost 5; bases outside the gene matches: 8. There are 14 residues in the CDR3. The CDR3, as DNA: TGTGCCATCAGTGCAGGGCGGGAGCTCGACGAGCAGTACTTC. It translates to CAISAGRELDEQYF.

This clonotype has a handful of counts. The chain joins TRBV4-3 to TRBJ2-7; D might be TRBD1 (6 bases). Per the germline V gene, CDR1 is LGHNA and CDR2 is YSLEER. V was shortened by 0 bases and J by 4 bases, with 13 bases between the two germline ends. The length of the CDR3 is 15 residues. The CDR3 region has the DNA TGCGCCAGCAGCCAAGATCACGGACAGCAATACGAGCAGTACTTC. This encodes CASSQDHGQQYEQYF.

This clonotype came up a few times. This rearrangement joins TRBV29-1 to TRBJ2-1; D unresolved. The germline V and J ends were trimmed by 6 bases and 2 bases, with 17 bases remaining between them. The V gene's germline CDR1 is SQVTM and CDR2 ANQGSEA. The CDR3 is 15 residues long. The CDR3 DNA reads as TGCAGCGTCCCGTTCTCGTCTAGGACCTACAATGAGCAGTTCTTC. Translation: CSVPFSSRTYNEQFF.

This clonotype was picked up a small number of times. V usage is TRBV5-4 and J usage is TRBJ1-2; D may be TRBD1 (5 bases). V shed 1 base and J shed 9 bases, with 13 bases lying between them. CDR3 length equals 13 residues. Germline V gives CDR1 SGHNT, CDR2 YYREEE (reference sequence). CDR3: CASSLSQGVRYTF. For the CDR3, the DNA is TGTGCCAGCAGCTTGAGTCAGGGAGTTCGCTACACCTTC.